This T cell receptor (beta chain) was recorded in a study of response to subunit inactivated influenza vaccine. Germline V gene lookup returns CDR1 LGHDT and CDR2 YNNKEL (reference sequence). This CDR3 has 17 residues. J gave up 2 bases and V 3 bases, and 13 bases lay outside the gene matches. This clonotype was found a few times. TCRdb called the RT-PCR reads again in MiXCR, with one record for every CDR3 protein. The sample includes around 650,000 distinct CDR3 sequences, approximately 14% of them seen just once. Sequencing was performed on PBMCs from blood, taken about 13 days after vaccination. The receptor's source is a man in his fifties or sixties who received an inactivated influenza vaccine. The chain uses TRBV3-1 and TRBJ2-7; 7 bases agree with TRBD2. DNA of the CDR3: TGTGCCAGCAGCCAGGGGGGGACTACCCGGGGCCCCTACGAGCAGTACTTC. As protein: CASSQGGTTRGPYEQYF.